These T cell receptor beta chains were read from a single sample in a study of cytomegalovirus exposure and HLA in healthy donors. Some clones are missing from TCRdb's copy, which holds only in-frame ones; the method was immunoSEQ multiplex PCR. In the table there are some 200,000 clones, roughly nine tenths of which are singletons. Material: PBMCs. These TCRs come from a man younger than 40 in good health and CMV-seropositive. Each CDR3 is given with its conserved first and last residue. A D gene is named only where the DNA matches it firmly. Clone size appears in some rows only: once, few, many, or a class for an expanded clone.

v_call: TRBV7-3
d_call: NA
j_call: TRBJ2-1
clone_size: NA
cdr3_aa: CASSLVLGIYEQFF
cdr3_nt: TGTGCCAGCAGCTTAGTACTAGGAATTTATGAGCAGTTCTTC

v_call: TRBV19
d_call: NA
j_call: TRBJ1-3
clone_size: NA
cdr3_aa: CASSITSGLSGNTIYF
cdr3_nt: TGTGCCAGTAGTATTACTTCGGGCCTATCTGGAAACACCATATATTTT

v_call: TRBV6-5
d_call: NA
j_call: TRBJ1-5
clone_size: few
cdr3_aa: CASSYEGGQPQHF
cdr3_nt: TGTGCCAGCAGTTACGAGGGAGGTCAGCCCCAGCATTTT

v_call: TRBV5-4
d_call: NA
j_call: TRBJ2-7
clone_size: NA
cdr3_aa: CASSLGGGGYEQYF
cdr3_nt: TGTGCCAGCAGCCTGGGAGGTGGGGGTTACGAGCAGTACTTC

v_call: TRBV9
d_call: NA
j_call: TRBJ2-3
clone_size: NA
cdr3_aa: CASSVSVATTDTQYF
cdr3_nt: TGTGCCAGCAGCGTAAGTGTGGCCACCACAGATACGCAGTATTTT

v_call: TRBV7-3
d_call: TRBD2
j_call: TRBJ2-3
clone_size: NA
cdr3_aa: CASSRSTSGRDTQYF
cdr3_nt: TGTGCCAGCAGCCGATCGACTAGCGGGAGAGATACGCAGTATTTT

v_call: TRBV2
d_call: TRBD1
j_call: TRBJ1-4
clone_size: once
cdr3_aa: CASRQGVGEKLFF
cdr3_nt: TGTGCCAGCAGACAGGGGGTAGGCGAAAAACTGTTTTTT

v_call: TRBV7-6
d_call: NA
j_call: TRBJ2-7
clone_size: NA
cdr3_aa: CASSPAADTYEQYF
cdr3_nt: TGTGCCAGCAGCCCAGCTGCGGACACCTACGAGCAGTACTTC

v_call: TRBV9
d_call: NA
j_call: TRBJ1-5
clone_size: NA
cdr3_aa: CASSAGPGDQPQHF
cdr3_nt: TGTGCCAGCAGCGCCGGGCCGGGGGATCAGCCCCAGCATTTT

v_call: TRBV7-2
d_call: NA
j_call: TRBJ1-5
clone_size: NA
cdr3_aa: CASSSPGSNQPQHF
cdr3_nt: TGTGCCAGCAGCTCCCCAGGTAGCAATCAGCCCCAGCATTTT

v_call: TRBV5-1
d_call: TRBD2
j_call: TRBJ2-7
clone_size: once
cdr3_aa: CASSTGLAGVYEQYF
cdr3_nt: TGCGCCAGCAGCACCGGACTAGCGGGAGTATACGAGCAGTACTTC

v_call: TRBV4-3
d_call: NA
j_call: TRBJ1-2
clone_size: NA
cdr3_aa: CASKGRPAGQTYGYTF
cdr3_nt: TGCGCCAGCAAGGGCCGACCCGCAGGGCAGACCTATGGCTACACCTTC

v_call: TRBV29-1
d_call: TRBD1
j_call: TRBJ2-7
clone_size: NA
cdr3_aa: CSVEEGQGISFEYF
cdr3_nt: TGCAGCGTTGAAGAAGGACAGGGGATTTCCTTTGAGTACTTC

v_call: TRBV5-6
d_call: TRBD2
j_call: TRBJ2-4
clone_size: NA
cdr3_aa: CASSFRTSGKNIQYF
cdr3_nt: TGTGCCAGCAGCTTCAGGACTAGCGGAAAAAACATTCAGTACTTC

v_call: TRBV7-9
d_call: NA
j_call: TRBJ1-1
clone_size: few
cdr3_aa: CASSPFVEVRAPEAFF
cdr3_nt: TGTGCCAGCAGCCCGTTTGTGGAGGTCCGGGCGCCTGAAGCTTTCTTT

v_call: TRBV11-3
d_call: NA
j_call: TRBJ2-7
clone_size: NA
cdr3_aa: CASSPALLDEQYF
cdr3_nt: TGTGCCAGCAGCCCCGCGTTGTTGGACGAGCAGTACTTC

v_call: TRBV7-2
d_call: TRBD2
j_call: TRBJ2-2
clone_size: NA
cdr3_aa: CASSLVGTSNRELFF
cdr3_nt: TGTGCCAGCAGCTTAGTAGGGACTAGCAACCGGGAGCTGTTTTTT

v_call: TRBV5-1
d_call: NA
j_call: TRBJ1-1
clone_size: NA
cdr3_aa: CASSLTSGVTEAFF
cdr3_nt: TGCGCCAGCAGCTTAACGTCAGGGGTCACTGAAGCTTTCTTT

v_call: TRBV14
d_call: TRBD2
j_call: TRBJ2-3
clone_size: NA
cdr3_aa: CASSALAGGTDTQYF
cdr3_nt: TGTGCCAGCAGCGCTCTAGCGGGAGGCACAGATACGCAGTATTTT

v_call: TRBV7-2
d_call: TRBD1
j_call: TRBJ1-2
clone_size: NA
cdr3_aa: CASSSTGVPNYGYTF
cdr3_nt: TGTGCCAGCAGCTCGACAGGGGTCCCTAACTATGGCTACACCTTC

v_call: TRBV6-5
d_call: NA
j_call: TRBJ1-5
clone_size: NA
cdr3_aa: CASSRVINQPQHF
cdr3_nt: TGTGCCAGCAGTCGGGTGATAAATCAGCCCCAGCATTTT

v_call: TRBV4-3
d_call: TRBD1
j_call: TRBJ1-3
clone_size: NA
cdr3_aa: CASSQGTGWGNTIYF
cdr3_nt: TGCGCCAGCAGCCAAGGGACAGGGTGGGGAAACACCATATATTTT

v_call: TRBV29-1
d_call: TRBD2
j_call: TRBJ2-1
clone_size: NA
cdr3_aa: CSVYGRANNEQFF
cdr3_nt: TGCAGCGTCTACGGGAGGGCGAACAATGAGCAGTTCTTC

v_call: TRBV5-4
d_call: NA
j_call: TRBJ1-1
clone_size: NA
cdr3_aa: CASSLVGDVEAFF
cdr3_nt: TGTGCCAGCAGCTTGGTTGGGGACGTCGAAGCTTTCTTT

v_call: TRBV7-9
d_call: NA
j_call: TRBJ2-1
clone_size: NA
cdr3_aa: CASSSGPLSSYNEQFF
cdr3_nt: TGTGCCAGCAGCTCCGGACCGCTAAGCTCCTACAATGAGCAGTTCTTC

v_call: TRBV7-6
d_call: NA
j_call: TRBJ2-7
clone_size: NA
cdr3_aa: CASSLAPGPSYEQYF
cdr3_nt: TGTGCCAGCAGCTTAGCGCCCGGACCTTCCTACGAGCAGTACTTC

v_call: TRBV29-1
d_call: TRBD1
j_call: TRBJ2-7
clone_size: once
cdr3_aa: CSVEVPGQGYEQYF
cdr3_nt: TGCAGCGTTGAAGTCCCGGGACAGGGCTACGAGCAGTACTTC

v_call: TRBV5-1
d_call: TRBD1
j_call: TRBJ2-3
clone_size: NA
cdr3_aa: CASIPRDRGTDTQYF
cdr3_nt: TGCGCCAGCATTCCCCGGGACAGGGGCACAGATACGCAGTATTTT

v_call: TRBV4-1
d_call: NA
j_call: TRBJ2-7
clone_size: NA
cdr3_aa: CASSQEGGQPSTYEQYF
cdr3_nt: TGCGCCAGCAGCCAAGAGGGAGGCCAGCCATCTACCTACGAGCAGTACTTC

v_call: TRBV7-2
d_call: TRBD2
j_call: TRBJ2-3
clone_size: NA
cdr3_aa: CASSLASGSADTQYF
cdr3_nt: TGTGCCAGCAGCTTAGCCAGCGGGAGCGCAGATACGCAGTATTTT

v_call: TRBV5-1
d_call: NA
j_call: TRBJ2-5
clone_size: NA
cdr3_aa: CASSLGTGAETQYF
cdr3_nt: TGCGCCAGCAGCTTGGGAACAGGAGCGGAGACCCAGTACTTC

v_call: TRBV15
d_call: NA
j_call: TRBJ2-3
clone_size: NA
cdr3_aa: CATSRDYSTDTQYF
cdr3_nt: TGTGCCACCAGCAGAGATTACAGCACAGATACGCAGTATTTT

v_call: TRBV27
d_call: NA
j_call: TRBJ2-5
clone_size: NA
cdr3_aa: CASTPGGGTETQYF
cdr3_nt: TGTGCCAGCACCCCCGGTGGGGGTACAGAGACCCAGTACTTC

v_call: TRBV5-6
d_call: NA
j_call: TRBJ2-3
clone_size: NA
cdr3_aa: CASSQKGPWSTDTQYF
cdr3_nt: TGTGCCAGCAGTCAGAAGGGACCCTGGAGCACAGATACGCAGTATTTT

v_call: TRBV28
d_call: NA
j_call: TRBJ1-4
clone_size: NA
cdr3_aa: CASRPAGSLDEKLFF
cdr3_nt: TGTGCCAGCAGACCAGCAGGGTCCCTCGATGAAAAACTGTTTTTT

v_call: TRBV4-3
d_call: TRBD1
j_call: TRBJ1-5
clone_size: NA
cdr3_aa: CASSPDRGNQPQHF
cdr3_nt: TGCGCCAGCAGCCCAGACAGGGGGAATCAGCCCCAGCATTTT

v_call: TRBV4-2
d_call: NA
j_call: TRBJ1-1
clone_size: NA
cdr3_aa: CASSLETGAAFF
cdr3_nt: TGTGCCAGCAGCCTCGAGACAGGCGCAGCTTTCTTT

v_call: TRBV20-1
d_call: NA
j_call: TRBJ1-3
clone_size: NA
cdr3_aa: CSGRFGNTIYF
cdr3_nt: TGCAGTGGTCGTTTCGGAAACACCATATATTTT

v_call: TRBV5-1
d_call: NA
j_call: TRBJ1-1
clone_size: NA
cdr3_aa: CASSGGQANTEAFF
cdr3_nt: TGCGCCAGCAGCGGGGGACAAGCGAACACTGAAGCTTTCTTT

v_call: TRBV30
d_call: NA
j_call: TRBJ2-7
clone_size: NA
cdr3_aa: CAWSSGQTWSNF
cdr3_nt: TGTGCCTGGAGTTCCGGACAGACCTGGTCAAACTTC

v_call: TRBV19
d_call: NA
j_call: TRBJ1-5
clone_size: once
cdr3_aa: CASSIDGGARSQHF
cdr3_nt: TGTGCCAGTAGTATAGATGGGGGGGCGCGGTCCCAGCATTTT

v_call: TRBV9
d_call: NA
j_call: TRBJ2-5
clone_size: NA
cdr3_aa: CASSVGLAEETQYF
cdr3_nt: TGTGCCAGCAGCGTGGGGCTAGCCGAAGAGACCCAGTACTTC

v_call: TRBV5-1
d_call: NA
j_call: TRBJ1-1
clone_size: NA
cdr3_aa: CASSWGDRENTEAFF
cdr3_nt: TGCGCCAGCAGCTGGGGAGACAGAGAGAACACTGAAGCTTTCTTT

v_call: TRBV5-1
d_call: TRBD1
j_call: TRBJ1-3
clone_size: once
cdr3_aa: CASSSAGTGPGSGNTIYF
cdr3_nt: TGCGCCAGCAGCTCCGCCGGGACAGGTCCGGGATCTGGAAACACCATATATTTT

v_call: TRBV13
d_call: NA
j_call: TRBJ2-1
clone_size: once
cdr3_aa: CASRRGLLGRDNEQFF
cdr3_nt: TGTGCCAGCAGGCGGGGCCTATTGGGAAGGGACAATGAGCAGTTCTTC

v_call: TRBV7-9
d_call: NA
j_call: TRBJ1-1
clone_size: few
cdr3_aa: CASSDQPANTEAFF
cdr3_nt: TGTGCCAGCAGCGACCAACCGGCGAACACTGAAGCTTTCTTT

v_call: TRBV7-6
d_call: NA
j_call: TRBJ1-1
clone_size: NA
cdr3_aa: CASSLGTRIEAFF
cdr3_nt: TGTGCCAGCAGCTTAGGGACACGGATTGAAGCTTTCTTT

v_call: TRBV13
d_call: TRBD1
j_call: TRBJ1-1
clone_size: NA
cdr3_aa: CASSLNRGTEAFF
cdr3_nt: TGTGCCAGCAGCTTAAACAGGGGCACTGAAGCTTTCTTT

v_call: TRBV28
d_call: NA
j_call: TRBJ2-7
clone_size: NA
cdr3_aa: CASTRGNHEQYF
cdr3_nt: TGTGCCAGCACACGAGGGAATCACGAGCAGTACTTC

v_call: TRBV6-5
d_call: TRBD1
j_call: TRBJ2-7
clone_size: NA
cdr3_aa: CASSYLGTVYEQYF
cdr3_nt: TGTGCCAGCAGTTACTTGGGGACAGTCTACGAGCAGTACTTC